The 5 T cell receptor beta chains below were found in one sample sequenced in a study of CD8+ T cells in alopecia areata. Researchers sorted pooled cutaneous lymph node cells on the basis of CD4, CD8alpha, NKG2D, NKG2ACE and other markers. Sequencing templates came from extracted RNA that was reverse transcribed into cDNA. Profiling relied on immunoSEQ multiplex PCR, and the TCRdb table lists in-frame clones only, not all of them. The data show about 9,000 clones, with none appearing a single time. Material for sequencing was CD8+ T cells sorted from a lymph node. The origin of the receptors is a C3H/HeJ mouse with alopecia areata. As its MHC haplotype, the strain has H2-k.

This clone showed up just a few times. Gene names follow the mouse nomenclature. Read sequence stops 4 residues before the CDR3 end, and the germline J gene provides the missing end. This rearrangement joins TRBV13-3 to TRBJ1-2; possible D gene TRBD1, 6 bases. Germline V CDR1 and CDR2: NNHDY, SYVADS. This CDR3 is 13 amino acids long. Trimming left V 3 bases short and J 4 bases short, with 10 bases between. The part of the CDR3 DNA that was read is TGTGCCAGCAGTGGGGGAGGGGGCTCC. Its protein product is CASSGGGGS. The whole CDR3 sequence is CASSGGGGSDYTF.

This clone was seen more than once but under ten times. Genes here carry mouse names. The CDR3 end is not reached by the read, which stops 3 residues before it; the germline J gene fills it in. J is TRBJ1-3 and V is TRBV13-1; D gene uncertain. CDR1 is NSHNY, CDR2 SYGAGN, per germline. V lost 0 bases and J lost 2, with 12 bases in between. This CDR3 has 16 amino acids. The CDR3 bases that were read are TGTGCCAGCAGTGATGTAGTGACAAAGACTGGAAATACG. Encoded protein: CASSDVVTKTGNT. The complete CDR3 sequence is CASSDVVTKTGNTLYF.

By its share, this clone is medium-sized. Each gene name is a mouse one. The CDR3 end lies 4 residues beyond the end of the read and is filled in from the germline J gene. This chain uses TRBV16 with TRBJ2-3, with 9 bases identical to TRBD2. J was trimmed by 0 bases and V by 1 base; bases with no gene match: 2. Per the germline V gene, CDR1 is SGHSA and CDR2 is FRNQAP. There are 16 residues in the CDR3. The part of the CDR3 DNA that was read is TGTGCAAGCAGCTTAGGACTGGGGGTTAGTGCAGAA. Residues: CASSLGLGVSAE. The whole CDR3 is CASSLGLGVSAETLYF.

There are many counts of this clone. Gene names are the mouse ones. The read halts 4 residues ahead of the CDR3 end, with the missing end drawn from the germline J gene. The chain has TRBV19 and TRBJ2-1; 9 bases line up with TRBD2. This CDR3 spans 14 amino acids. The germline V gene has CDR1 FNHDT and CDR2 SITEND (reference sequence). The junction had 2 bases not matched to a gene; V was cut back by 4 bases and J by 3 bases. Incomplete CDR3 DNA: TGTGCCAGCAGTGGACTGGGGTCCTATGCT. The encoded protein is CASSGLGSYA. Given in full, the CDR3 is CASSGLGSYAEQFF.

By share, this clone ranks as medium-sized. Each gene name is a mouse one. The CDR3 is cut off 4 residues early in the read; its end comes from the germline J gene. The rearrangement joins TRBV16 to TRBJ1-1, with a possible D match to TRBD1 (6 bases). The length of the CDR3 is 15 residues. V lost 1 base and J lost 0, with 9 bases in between. The germline gives CDR1 SGHSA, CDR2 FRNQAP. The sequenced CDR3 bases are TGTGCAAGCAGCTTAGTAGGGGGTGCAAACACA. Its protein is CASSLVGGANT. The CDR3 as a whole reads CASSLVGGANTEVFF.